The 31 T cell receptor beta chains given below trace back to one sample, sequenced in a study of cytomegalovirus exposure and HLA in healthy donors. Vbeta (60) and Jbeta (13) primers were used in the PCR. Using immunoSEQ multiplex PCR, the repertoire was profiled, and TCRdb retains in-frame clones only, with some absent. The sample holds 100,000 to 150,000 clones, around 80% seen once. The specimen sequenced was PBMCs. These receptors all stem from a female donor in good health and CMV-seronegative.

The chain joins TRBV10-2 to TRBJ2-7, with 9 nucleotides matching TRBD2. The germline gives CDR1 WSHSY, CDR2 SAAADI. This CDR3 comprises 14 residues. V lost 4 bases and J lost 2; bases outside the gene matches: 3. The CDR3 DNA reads TGCGCCAGCAGTGCGGCTAGCGGGACCTACGAGCAGTACTTC. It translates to CASSAASGTYEQYF.

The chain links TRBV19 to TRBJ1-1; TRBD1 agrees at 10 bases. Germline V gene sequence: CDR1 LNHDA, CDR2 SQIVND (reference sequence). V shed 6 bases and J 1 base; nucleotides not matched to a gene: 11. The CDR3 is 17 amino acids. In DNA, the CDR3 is TGTGCCAGTAGGGCCACGGACAGGGGGAACCGGAACACTGAAGCTTTCTTT. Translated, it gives CASRATDRGNRNTEAFF.

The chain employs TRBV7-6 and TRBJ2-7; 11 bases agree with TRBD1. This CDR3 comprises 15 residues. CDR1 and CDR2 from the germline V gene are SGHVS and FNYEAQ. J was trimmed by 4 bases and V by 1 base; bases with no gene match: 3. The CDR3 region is CASSLGGQGAYEQYF. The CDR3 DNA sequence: TGTGCCAGCAGCTTAGGAGGACAGGGGGCTTACGAGCAGTACTTC.

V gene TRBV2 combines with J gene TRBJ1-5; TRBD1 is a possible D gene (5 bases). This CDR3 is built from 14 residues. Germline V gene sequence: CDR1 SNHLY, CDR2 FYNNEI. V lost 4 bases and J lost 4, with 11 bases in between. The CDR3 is CASSGDRSNQPQHF. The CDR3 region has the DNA TGTGCCAGCAGTGGAGACAGATCTAATCAGCCCCAGCATTTT.

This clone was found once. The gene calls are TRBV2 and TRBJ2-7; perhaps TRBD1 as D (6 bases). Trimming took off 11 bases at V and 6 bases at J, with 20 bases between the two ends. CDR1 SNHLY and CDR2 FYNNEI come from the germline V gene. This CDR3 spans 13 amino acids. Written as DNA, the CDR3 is TGTGCCGACAGAGACAGGAGTTGGGCCGAGCAGTACTTC. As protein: CADRDRSWAEQYF.

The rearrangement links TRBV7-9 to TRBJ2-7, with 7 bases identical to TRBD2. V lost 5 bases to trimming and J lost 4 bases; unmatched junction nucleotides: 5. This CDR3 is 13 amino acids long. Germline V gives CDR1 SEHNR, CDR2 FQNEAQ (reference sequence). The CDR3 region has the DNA TGTGCCAGCAGCCCCTGGACTAGTTACGAGCAGTACTTC. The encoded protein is CASSPWTSYEQYF.

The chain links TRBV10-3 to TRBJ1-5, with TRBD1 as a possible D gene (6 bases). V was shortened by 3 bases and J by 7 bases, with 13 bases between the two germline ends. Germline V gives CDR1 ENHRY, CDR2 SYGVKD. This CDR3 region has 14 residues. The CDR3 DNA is TGTGCCATCAGTGAAGGGAAGCAGGGGCAGCCCCAGCATTTT. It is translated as CAISEGKQGQPQHF.

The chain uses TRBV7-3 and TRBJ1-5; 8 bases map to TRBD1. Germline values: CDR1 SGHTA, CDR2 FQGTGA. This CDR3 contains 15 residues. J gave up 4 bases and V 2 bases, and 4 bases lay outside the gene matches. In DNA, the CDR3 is TGTGCCAGCAGCTTATCAGGGGGCAGGAATCAGCCCCAGCATTTT. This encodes CASSLSGGRNQPQHF.

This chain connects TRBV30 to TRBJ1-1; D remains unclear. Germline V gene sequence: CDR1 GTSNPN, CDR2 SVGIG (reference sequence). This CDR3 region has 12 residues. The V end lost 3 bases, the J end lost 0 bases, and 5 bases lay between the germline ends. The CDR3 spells CAWRLVNTEAFF. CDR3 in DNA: TGTGCCTGGAGGTTAGTGAACACTGAAGCTTTCTTT.

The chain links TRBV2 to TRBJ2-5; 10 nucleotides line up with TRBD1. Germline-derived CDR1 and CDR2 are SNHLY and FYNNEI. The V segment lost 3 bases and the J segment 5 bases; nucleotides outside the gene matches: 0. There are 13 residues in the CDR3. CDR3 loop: CASSEGQGETQYF. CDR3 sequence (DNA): TGTGCCAGCAGTGAGGGACAGGGGGAGACCCAGTACTTC.

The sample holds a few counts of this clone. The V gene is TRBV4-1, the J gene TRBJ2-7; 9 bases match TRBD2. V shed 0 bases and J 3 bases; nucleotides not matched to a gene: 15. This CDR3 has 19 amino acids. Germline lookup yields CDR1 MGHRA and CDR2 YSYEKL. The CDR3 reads CASSQDRGTTSGPIYEQYF. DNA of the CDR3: TGCGCCAGCAGCCAAGATCGTGGGACTACTAGCGGGCCAATCTACGAGCAGTACTTC.

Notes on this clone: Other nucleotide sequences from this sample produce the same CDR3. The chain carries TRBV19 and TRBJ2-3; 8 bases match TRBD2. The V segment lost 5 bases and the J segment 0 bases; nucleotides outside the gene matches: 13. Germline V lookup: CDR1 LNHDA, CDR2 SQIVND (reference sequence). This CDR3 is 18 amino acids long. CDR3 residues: CASSGGTSGTPSTDTQYF. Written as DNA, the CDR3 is TGTGCCAGTAGTGGCGGAACTAGCGGAACCCCTAGCACAGATACGCAGTATTTT.

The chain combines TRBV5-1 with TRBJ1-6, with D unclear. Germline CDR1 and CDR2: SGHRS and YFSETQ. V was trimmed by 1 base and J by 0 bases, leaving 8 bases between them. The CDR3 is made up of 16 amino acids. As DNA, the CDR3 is TGCGCCAGCAGCTTGACGGGAGGCTCCTATAATTCACCCCTCCACTTT. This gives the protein CASSLTGGSYNSPLHF.

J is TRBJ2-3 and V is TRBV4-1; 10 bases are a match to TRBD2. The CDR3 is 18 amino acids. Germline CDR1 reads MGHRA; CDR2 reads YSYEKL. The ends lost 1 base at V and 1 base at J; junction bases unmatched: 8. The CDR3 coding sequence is TGCGCCAGCAGCCAAGTACTAGCGGGACTAGGGGGCACAGATACGCAGTATTTT. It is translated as CASSQVLAGLGGTDTQYF.

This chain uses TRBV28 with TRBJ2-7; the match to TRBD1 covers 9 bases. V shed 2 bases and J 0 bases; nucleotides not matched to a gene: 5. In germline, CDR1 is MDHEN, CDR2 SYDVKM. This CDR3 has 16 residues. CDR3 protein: CASSLPDRGSSYEQYF. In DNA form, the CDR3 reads TGTGCCAGCAGTTTACCCGACAGGGGGAGCTCCTACGAGCAGTACTTC. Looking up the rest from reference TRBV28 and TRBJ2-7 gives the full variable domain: DVKVTQSSRYLVKRTGEKVFLECVQDMDHENMFWYRQDPGLGLRLIYFSYDVKMKEKGDIPEGYSVSREKKERFSLILESASTNQTSMYLCASSLPDRGSSYEQYFGPGTRLTVT.

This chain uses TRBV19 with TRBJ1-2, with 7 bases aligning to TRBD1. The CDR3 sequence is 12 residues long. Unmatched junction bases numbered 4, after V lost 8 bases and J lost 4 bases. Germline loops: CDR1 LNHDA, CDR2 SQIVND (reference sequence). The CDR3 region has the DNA TGTGCCAGTTGGGACAGAATCTATGGCTACACCTTC. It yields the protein CASWDRIYGYTF.

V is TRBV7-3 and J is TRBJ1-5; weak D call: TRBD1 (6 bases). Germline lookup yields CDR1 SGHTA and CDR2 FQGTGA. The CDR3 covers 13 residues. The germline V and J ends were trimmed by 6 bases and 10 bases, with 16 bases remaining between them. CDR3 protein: CASSSIRGGPQHF. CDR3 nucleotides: TGTGCCAGCAGTTCGATCAGAGGGGGACCCCAGCATTTT.

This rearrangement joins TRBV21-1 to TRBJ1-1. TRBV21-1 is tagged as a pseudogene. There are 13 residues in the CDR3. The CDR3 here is CASSKAHYTEAFF. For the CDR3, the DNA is TGTGCCAGCAGCAAAGCGCACTACACTGAAGCTTTCTTT.

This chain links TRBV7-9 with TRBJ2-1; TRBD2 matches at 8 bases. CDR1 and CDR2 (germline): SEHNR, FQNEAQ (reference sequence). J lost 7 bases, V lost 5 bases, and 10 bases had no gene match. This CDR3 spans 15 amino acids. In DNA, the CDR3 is TGTGCCAGCAGCATTACGGGGGGGGCCCAAAATGAGCAGTTCTTC. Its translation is CASSITGGAQNEQFF.

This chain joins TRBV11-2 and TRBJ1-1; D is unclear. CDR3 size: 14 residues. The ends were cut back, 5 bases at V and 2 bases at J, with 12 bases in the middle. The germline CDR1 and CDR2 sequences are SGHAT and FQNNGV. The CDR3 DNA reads TGTGCCAGCAGCCAATCCTACAGTAACACTGAAGCTTTCTTT. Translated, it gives CASSQSYSNTEAFF.

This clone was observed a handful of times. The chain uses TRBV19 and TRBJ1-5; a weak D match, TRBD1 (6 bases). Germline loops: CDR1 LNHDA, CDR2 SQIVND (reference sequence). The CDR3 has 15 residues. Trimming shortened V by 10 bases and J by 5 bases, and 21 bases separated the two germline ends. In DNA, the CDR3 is TGTGCCACCCACCCCCTAGGACAGTCCGATCAGCCCCAGCATTTT. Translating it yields CATHPLGQSDQPQHF.

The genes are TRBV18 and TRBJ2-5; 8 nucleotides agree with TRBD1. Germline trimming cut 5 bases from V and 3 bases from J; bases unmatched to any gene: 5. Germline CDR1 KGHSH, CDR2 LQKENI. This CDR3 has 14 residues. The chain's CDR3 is CASSVTGDKETQYF. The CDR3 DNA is TGTGCCAGCTCAGTGACAGGGGACAAAGAGACCCAGTACTTC. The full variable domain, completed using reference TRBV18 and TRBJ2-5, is NAGVMQNPRHLVRRRGQEARLRCSPMKGHSHVYWYRQLPEEGLKFMVYLQKENIIDESGMPKERFSAEFPKEGPSILRIQQVVRGDSAAYFCASSVTGDKETQYFGPGTRLLVL.

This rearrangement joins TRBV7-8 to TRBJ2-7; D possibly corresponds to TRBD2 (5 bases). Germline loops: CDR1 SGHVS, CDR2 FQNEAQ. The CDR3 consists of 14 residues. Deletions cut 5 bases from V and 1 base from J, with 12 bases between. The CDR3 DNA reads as TGTGCCAGCAGCCGGACTGACGGATCCTACGAGCAGTACTTC. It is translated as CASSRTDGSYEQYF. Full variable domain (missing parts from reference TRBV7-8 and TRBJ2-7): GAGVSQSPRYKVAKRGQDVALRCDPISGHVSLFWYQQALGQGPEFLTYFQNEAQLDKSGLPSDRFFAERPEGSVSTLKIQRTQQEDSAVYLCASSRTDGSYEQYFGPGTRLTVT.

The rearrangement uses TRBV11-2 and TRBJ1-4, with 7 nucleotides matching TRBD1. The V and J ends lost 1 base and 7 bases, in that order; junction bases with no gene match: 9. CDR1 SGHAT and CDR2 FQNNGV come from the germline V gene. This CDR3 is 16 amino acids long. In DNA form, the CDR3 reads TGTGCCAGCAGCTTAGGTACCGGGACAGCCCCTGAAAAACTGTTTTTT. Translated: CASSLGTGTAPEKLFF.

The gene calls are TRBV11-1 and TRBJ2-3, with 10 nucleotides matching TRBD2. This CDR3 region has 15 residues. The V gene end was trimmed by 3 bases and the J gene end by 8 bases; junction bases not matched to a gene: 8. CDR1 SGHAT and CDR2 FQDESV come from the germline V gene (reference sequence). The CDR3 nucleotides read TGTGCCAGCAGCTTGCTGGCTAGCGGGAGAAGTACGCAGTATTTT. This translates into CASSLLASGRSTQYF.

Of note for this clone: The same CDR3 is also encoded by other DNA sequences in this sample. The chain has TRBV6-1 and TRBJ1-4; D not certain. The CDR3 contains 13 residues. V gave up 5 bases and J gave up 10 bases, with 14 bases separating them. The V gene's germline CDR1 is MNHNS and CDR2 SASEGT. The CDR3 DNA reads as TGTGCCAGCAGTCCTCCTCCCCCAGGAAAACTGTTTTTT. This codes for CASSPPPPGKLFF.

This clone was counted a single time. This CDR3 is CASRVQGASGELFF. CDR3 sequence (DNA): TGTGCCAGCAGGGTACAGGGGGCGTCCGGGGAGCTGTTTTTT. This chain joins TRBV6-5 and TRBJ2-2, with 9 bases that match TRBD1. The CDR3 loop spans 14 amino acids. V lost 6 bases, J lost 6 bases, and 5 bases stayed unmatched. Germline loops: CDR1 MNHEY, CDR2 SVGAGI.

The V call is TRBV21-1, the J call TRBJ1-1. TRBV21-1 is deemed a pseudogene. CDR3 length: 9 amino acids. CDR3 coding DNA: TGCAGCGGGGGTAGTCAAGCTTTCTTT. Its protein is CSGGSQAFF.

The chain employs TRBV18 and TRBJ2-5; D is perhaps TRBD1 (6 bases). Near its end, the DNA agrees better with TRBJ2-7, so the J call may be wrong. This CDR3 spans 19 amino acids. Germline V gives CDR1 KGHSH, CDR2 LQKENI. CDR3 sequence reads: CASSLRTAVVGGLSYEQYF. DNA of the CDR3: TGTGCCAGCTCACTCCGGACAGCGGTCGTAGGCGGACTCTCCTACGAGCAGTACTTC.

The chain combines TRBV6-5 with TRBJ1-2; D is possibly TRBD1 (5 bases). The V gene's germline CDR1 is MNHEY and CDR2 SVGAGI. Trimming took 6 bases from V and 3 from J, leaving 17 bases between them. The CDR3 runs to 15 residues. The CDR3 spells CASRPPGGKYYGYTF. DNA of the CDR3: TGTGCCAGCAGGCCTCCGGGGGGGAAATACTATGGCTACACCTTC.

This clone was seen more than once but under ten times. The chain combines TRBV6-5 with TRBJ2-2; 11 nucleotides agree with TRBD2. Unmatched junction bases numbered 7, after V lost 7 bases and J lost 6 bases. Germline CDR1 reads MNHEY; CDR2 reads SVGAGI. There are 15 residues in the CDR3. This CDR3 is CASTDSGRVSGELFF. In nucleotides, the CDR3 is TGTGCCAGCACCGATAGCGGGAGGGTATCCGGGGAGCTGTTTTTT.